The rows below give T cell receptor beta chains drawn from one sample of a study of blood T cell repertoires in COVID-19. Only in-frame clones appear in the TCRdb table, and some are missing; sequencing was by immunoSEQ multiplex PCR. The sample contains hundreds of thousands of clones, about 85% of which appear only once. The sample was peripheral blood. These receptors all come from a man aged 18 to 29 with active or convalescent COVID-19. CDR3s include the opening cysteine and the closing phenylalanine or tryptophan. D genes are given only for firm matches. Some rows mark clone size as missing; the rest say once, few, many or name a class of expanded clone.

>NA|NA|TRBV5-5|TRBJ1-5|15
TGTGCCAGCAGCTTGCAGGGTAATAGCAATCAGCCCCAGCATTTT
CASSLQGNSNQPQHF
>NA|NA|TRBV10-2|TRBJ1-6|15
TGCGCCACTAAATTAAGTGCGTCTTCGAATTCACCCCTCCACTTT
CATKLSASSNSPLHF
>NA|NA|TRBV29-1|TRBJ2-1|12
TGCAGCGTTTTACAGGGTAACAATGAGCAGTTCTTC
CSVLQGNNEQFF
>NA|NA|TRBV5-8|TRBJ2-7|11
TGTGCCAGCAGCTCAGGGTTATCGGGGTACTTC
CASSSGLSGYF
>NA|NA|TRBV4-2|TRBJ2-7|14
TGTGCCAGCAGCCAAGCTGCCCCCGGTCCCGAGCAGTACTTC
CASSQAAPGPEQYF
>TRBD1|NA|TRBV19|TRBJ1-5|16
TGTGCCAGTAGTATACAAGGTCGACAGGGAAATCAGCCCCAGCATTTT
CASSIQGRQGNQPQHF
>NA|NA|TRBV6-2/TRBV6-3|TRBJ1-4|19
TGTGCCAGCAGCCCTCTATATAGGGGCCGCGTAGCAACTAATGAAAAACTGTTTTTT
CASSPLYRGRVATNEKLFF
>TRBD1|few|TRBV7-2|TRBJ1-4|14
TGTGCCAGCAGCACTAGACAGGGGAATGAAAAACTGTTTTTT
CASSTRQGNEKLFF
>TRBD1|NA|TRBV5-1|TRBJ1-3|19
TGCGCCAGCAGCTTCGGGACAGGGTGGTTGACTAGCTCTGGAAACACCATATATTTT
CASSFGTGWLTSSGNTIYF
>TRBD2|NA|TRBV6-5|TRBJ2-5|13
TGTGCCAGCAGCGCCGGGCCGGCGGGGGCCCAGTACTTC
CASSAGPAGAQYF
>NA|NA|TRBV12-3/TRBV12-4|TRBJ2-7|11
TGTGCCAGCAGCGCGTATAACGAGCAGTACTTC
CASSAYNEQYF
>NA|NA|TRBV3-1/TRBV3-2|TRBJ1-6|14
TGTGCCAGCAGCCAGGGCAGGGTAATATCACCCCTCCACTTT
CASSQGRVISPLHF
>TRBD1|NA|TRBV6-5|TRBJ2-2|15
TGTGCCAGCAGTCGACAGGGGGAGAACACCGGGGAGCTGTTTTTT
CASSRQGENTGELFF
>TRBD1|NA|TRBV29-1|TRBJ1-1|13
TGCAGCGTTGAAGGGACAGGGACCACTGAAGCTTTCTTT
CSVEGTGTTEAFF
>NA|once|TRBV4-3|TRBJ2-7|14
TGCGCCAGCAGCCAAGAGCTGGCCTTCTACGAGCAGTACTTC
CASSQELAFYEQYF
>TRBD1|NA|TRBV7-8|TRBJ1-3|17
TGTGCCAGCAGCCCCTCTCCCAGGGGGAGCTCTGGAAACACCATATATTTT
CASSPSPRGSSGNTIYF
>NA|NA|TRBV3-1/TRBV3-2|TRBJ1-1|13
TGTGCCAGCAGCCAAGTGTCAGGCAGTGAAGCTTTCTTT
CASSQVSGSEAFF
>NA|NA|TRBV28|TRBJ1-2|16
TGTGCCAGTCGAACCCCTCTGGGTGTAACTATGGAGGGCTACACCTTC
CASRTPLGVTMEGYTF
>TRBD1|NA|TRBV7-3|TRBJ2-5|15
TGTGCCAGCAGCTTAGGGACAGGGAGCCAAGAGACCCAGTACTTC
CASSLGTGSQETQYF
>NA|once|TRBV30|TRBJ1-2|16
TGTGCCTGGAGGACGCGGGGGGCCTGGTCGGGCTATGGCTACACCTTC
CAWRTRGAWSGYGYTF
>NA|once|TRBV20-1|TRBJ1-6|11
TGCAGTGCTTCTAAGTTATCACCCCTCCACTTT
CSASKLSPLHF
>NA|NA|TRBV5-1|TRBJ1-5|17
TGCGCCAGCAGCAAGGAACCCCTCGGGAGTAGCAATCAGCCCCAGCATTTT
CASSKEPLGSSNQPQHF
>NA|NA|TRBV7-2|TRBJ2-3|15
TGTGCCAGCAGCTTAGTCACAGGATTCACAGATACGCAGTATTTT
CASSLVTGFTDTQYF
>TRBD1|NA|TRBV19|TRBJ1-2|13
TGTGCCAGTGAGGGGGCACGAGTAGATGGCTACACCTTC
CASEGARVDGYTF
>TRBD1|NA|TRBV11-3|TRBJ1-1|14
TGTGCCAGCAGCAGGGACAGGGGAAACACTGAAGCTTTCTTT
CASSRDRGNTEAFF
>NA|NA|TRBV27|TRBJ1-5|15
TGTGCCAGCAGACCTGGTCCTAATAGCAATCAGCCCCAGCATTTT
CASRPGPNSNQPQHF
>NA|NA|TRBV7-7|TRBJ2-2|15
TGTGCTAGCAGCTTATTCCCAGGGGAAGTCGGGGAGCTGTTTTTT
CASSLFPGEVGELFF